What follows is one T cell receptor (beta chain) and its context. What it binds is not known. Repeated repertoire sampling spanned the course of chemoradiotherapy. The data were obtained in a study of chemoradiotherapy in HPV16-positive cancers. The assay was immunoSEQ multiplex PCR, and TCRdb's table has in-frame clones only and misses some. Of about 5,000 clones listed, about four fifths are singletons. Losses at the gene ends were 8 bases for V and 0 bases for J; bases not matched to a gene: 8. Germline V lookup: CDR1 ENHRY, CDR2 SYGVKD. CDR3 length: 15 residues. Notes on the study in general: Non-HPV-specific T cells did not expand in tumors during treatment, whereas candidate HPV-specific clones and E7-related motifs did. Better recurrence-free survival went with HPV-responsive T-cell expansion in HPV16-positive patients.

The receptor was derived from a human donor with HPV-associated anogenital cancer. V usage is TRBV10-3 and J usage is TRBJ1-1; 8 bases line up with TRBD1. The sample consisted of tumor tissue, taken from a patient who underwent chemoradiotherapy. CDR3 sequence: CAIWTGTGVNTEAFF. CDR3 DNA: TGTGCCATCTGGACAGGGACGGGGGTGAACACTGAAGCTTTCTTT.